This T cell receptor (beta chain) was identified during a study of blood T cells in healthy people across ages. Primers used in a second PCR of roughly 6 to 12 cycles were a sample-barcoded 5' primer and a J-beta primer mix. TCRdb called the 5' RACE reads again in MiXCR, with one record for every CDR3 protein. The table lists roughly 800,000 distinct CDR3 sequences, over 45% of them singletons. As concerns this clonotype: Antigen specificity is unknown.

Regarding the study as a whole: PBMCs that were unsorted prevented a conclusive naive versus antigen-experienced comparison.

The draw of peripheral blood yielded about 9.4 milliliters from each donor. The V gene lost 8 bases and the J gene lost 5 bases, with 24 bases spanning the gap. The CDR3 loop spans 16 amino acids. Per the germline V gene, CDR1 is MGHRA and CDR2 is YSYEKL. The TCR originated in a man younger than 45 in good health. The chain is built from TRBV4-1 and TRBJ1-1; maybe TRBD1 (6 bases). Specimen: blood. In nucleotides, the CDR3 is TGCGCCAGCGGCCCTGTCCTAGGGGGGGCTAGGACTGAAGCTTTCTTT. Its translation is CASGPVLGGARTEAFF.